The 27 T cell receptor beta chains in this list originate from one sample, sequenced in a study of CD8+ T cells in alopecia areata. Following extraction, RNA underwent reverse transcription to cDNA, which served as the sequencing template. TCRdb's table, derived via immunoSEQ multiplex PCR, lists solely in-frame clones and lacks some. The sample holds about 200,000 clones, about 56% seen once. The sample consisted of CD8+ T cells sorted from blood. These receptors all come from a human donor in good health.

This chain links TRBV13 with TRBJ2-3, with D perhaps TRBD2 (5 bases). Germline-derived CDR1 and CDR2 are PRHDT and FYEKMQ (reference sequence). Trimming removed 6 bases from V and 1 base from J, with 14 bases in between. This CDR3 has 15 residues. CDR3 residues: CASSEAESGTDTQYF. CDR3 coding DNA: TGTGCCAGCAGTGAAGCGGAATCGGGCACAGATACGCAGTATTTT.

CDR3 protein: CASSTPDPAGYTF. CDR3 coding DNA: TGTGCCAGCAGCACACCGGACCCGGCCGGCTACACCTTC. V gene TRBV5-6 combines with J gene TRBJ1-2; D ambiguous. This CDR3 comprises 13 residues. The germline CDR1 and CDR2 sequences are SGHDT and YYEEEE. The V gene lost 4 bases and the J gene lost 8 bases, with 15 bases spanning the gap.

The chain uses TRBV5-1 and TRBJ2-1; TRBD1 matches 8 bases. Germline V CDR1 and CDR2: SGHRS, YFSETQ. Trimming cost V 4 bases and J 7 bases; bases outside gene matches: 7. CDR3 length: 14 residues. DNA for the CDR3: TGCGCCAGCAGCAATGCAGGGGGCTTAAATGAGCAGTTCTTC. Translated, it gives CASSNAGGLNEQFF.

This clone showed up just once. V usage is TRBV9 and J usage is TRBJ1-2; 7 bases line up with TRBD1. Germline V gives CDR1 SGDLS, CDR2 YYNGEE. This CDR3 is built from 12 residues. V lost 6 bases and J lost 6; bases outside the gene matches: 5. The CDR3 sequence: CASNRDRDGYTF. In DNA form, the CDR3 reads TGTGCCAGCAACAGAGACAGGGATGGCTACACCTTC.

The chain has TRBV25-1 and TRBJ1-1; D might be TRBD1 (5 bases). The CDR3 is 14 residues long. Trimming removed 5 bases at V and 1 base at J, with 11 bases between. The V gene's germline CDR1 is MGHDK and CDR2 SYGVNS. CDR3 in amino acids: CASSTRTPNTEAFF. The CDR3, as DNA: TGTGCCAGCAGTACCAGGACACCGAACACTGAAGCTTTCTTT.

This chain connects TRBV5-1 to TRBJ2-7; D ambiguous. Germline V gene sequence: CDR1 SGHRS, CDR2 YFSETQ. V was clipped by 1 base and J by 5 bases, with 13 bases between them. This CDR3 is built from 14 residues. CDR3 nucleotides: TGCGCCAGCAGCTTGCACCCCTCATCGGACGAGCAGTACTTC. Translated: CASSLHPSSDEQYF.

The rearrangement links TRBV7-9 to TRBJ2-5; D is uncertain. This CDR3 contains 15 residues. Germline values: CDR1 SEHNR, CDR2 FQNEAQ (reference sequence). The V end lost 5 bases, the J end lost 2 bases, and 15 bases lay between the germline ends. CDR3 nucleotide sequence: TGTGCCAGCAGCCTTGGGGTGGGGAATCAAGAGACCCAGTACTTC. This codes for CASSLGVGNQETQYF. Full variable domain (missing parts from reference TRBV7-9 and TRBJ2-5): DTGVSQNPRHKITKRGQNVTFRCDPISEHNRLYWYRQTLGQGPEFLTYFQNEAQLEKSRLLSDRFSAERPKGSFSTLEIQRTEQGDSAMYLCASSLGVGNQETQYFGPGTRLLVL.

The chain recombines TRBV7-2 with TRBJ1-1, with D unresolved. This CDR3 has 12 residues. The germline V gene has CDR1 SGHTA and CDR2 FQGNSA. The ends were cut back, 5 bases at V and 8 bases at J, with 12 bases in the middle. CDR3 nucleotides: TGTGCCAGCAGCCTTAGATGGGGAGAAGCTTTCTTT. The encoded protein is CASSLRWGEAFF.

The V gene is TRBV12-5, the J gene TRBJ2-1; D is unresolved. The V end lost 5 bases, the J end lost 5 bases, and 4 bases lay between the germline ends. In germline, CDR1 is LGHNT, CDR2 FRNRAP. The CDR3 runs to 11 residues. CDR3 in amino acids: CASGPDNEQFF. CDR3 coding DNA: TGTGCTAGTGGTCCGGACAATGAGCAGTTCTTC.

This chain uses TRBV29-1 with TRBJ1-1, with a tentative D call TRBD1 (5 bases). Germline loops: CDR1 SQVTM, CDR2 ANQGSEA. Trimming took 3 bases from V and 3 from J, leaving 11 bases between them. The CDR3 covers 13 residues. CDR3: CSVEAGLDTEAFF. The CDR3 region has the DNA TGCAGCGTTGAGGCGGGGCTAGACACTGAAGCTTTCTTT.

V usage is TRBV9 and J usage is TRBJ1-2; no reliable D call. The CDR3 contains 15 residues. Germline-derived CDR1 and CDR2 are SGDLS and YYNGEE. With 0 bases removed from V and 5 bases from J, the gap between germline ends came to 14 bases. The CDR3: CASSVASGSNYGYTF. The CDR3 nucleotides read TGTGCCAGCAGCGTAGCCTCGGGCAGCAATTATGGCTACACCTTC.

There are a few counts of this clone. The J gene is TRBJ1-3, the V gene TRBV7-2; D not certain. There are 15 residues in the CDR3. V shed 2 bases and J shed 1 base, with 9 bases lying between them. Germline assignment: CDR1 SGHTA and CDR2 FQGNSA. The DNA of the CDR3 is TGTGCCAGCAGCTTACATTGGGCTTCTGGAAACACCATATATTTT. As protein: CASSLHWASGNTIYF.

Turning to this clone: Germline is not matched at one junction end, which may reflect a read error. This sequence joins TRBV7-9 and TRBJ2-5, with 9 positions matching TRBD2. CDR1 SEHNR and CDR2 FQNEAQ come from the germline V gene (reference sequence). This CDR3 is built from 13 residues. The CDR3 here is CASSLGILAGSDF. The CDR3 DNA sequence: TGTGCCAGCAGCTTAGGCATCCTAGCGGGGTCCGACTTC.

The V call is TRBV5-1, the J call TRBJ2-6, with no clear D. The CDR3 is 14 amino acids. Germline CDR1 and CDR2: SGHRS and YFSETQ. Deletions cut 5 bases from V and 0 bases from J, with 6 bases between. The CDR3 here is CASSGDSGANVLTF. In nucleotides, the CDR3 is TGCGCCAGCAGTGGGGACTCTGGGGCCAACGTCCTGACTTTC. The complete variable domain, with remaining parts taken from reference TRBV5-1 and TRBJ2-6, reads KAGVTQTPRYLIKTRGQQVTLSCSPISGHRSVSWYQQTPGQGLQFLFEYFSETQRNKGNFPGRFSGRQFSNSRSEMNVSTLELGDSALYLCASSGDSGANVLTFGAGSRLTVL.

The rearrangement links TRBV7-9 to TRBJ1-1; possible D gene TRBD1, 6 bases. The germline V and J ends were trimmed by 5 bases and 8 bases, with 12 bases remaining between them. This CDR3 contains 12 residues. The germline gives CDR1 SEHNR, CDR2 FQNEAQ (reference sequence). The CDR3 nucleotides are TGTGCCAGCAGCCCCGGGGGCGAGGAAGCTTTCTTT. As protein: CASSPGGEEAFF.

This clone was observed a few times. The chain is built from TRBV6-6 and TRBJ2-7, with 7 positions matching TRBD2. CDR3 length: 14 amino acids. CDR1 and CDR2 (germline): MNHNY, SVGAGI (reference sequence). V trimming: 2 bases; J trimming: 2 bases; junction bases outside the gene matches: 3. CDR3 nucleotides: TGTGCCAGCAGTTACGGGGGGGGAACCTACGAGCAGTACTTC. Its protein is CASSYGGGTYEQYF.

In its sample, this clone was seen a few times. This chain connects TRBV2 to TRBJ2-5, with D possibly being TRBD2 (6 bases). The V end was cut by 7 bases, the J end by 3 bases, with 9 bases between. Germline CDR1 SNHLY, CDR2 FYNNEI. This CDR3 is built from 12 residues. The chain's CDR3 is CASISGEETQYF. DNA for the CDR3: TGTGCCAGCATCTCGGGGGAAGAGACCCAGTACTTC.

CDR3 region: CATGVTYGYTF. For the CDR3, the DNA is TGTGCCACGGGGGTGACGTATGGCTACACCTTC. The chain recombines TRBV5-6 with TRBJ1-2; possibly TRBD1 for D (5 bases). The CDR3 is made up of 11 amino acids. Deletions cut 9 bases from V and 5 bases from J, with 11 bases between. Germline V gives CDR1 SGHDT, CDR2 YYEEEE.

The V and J genes are TRBV2 and TRBJ2-1; the D is unclear. The V end was cut by 2 bases, the J end by 2 bases, with 16 bases between. This CDR3 is 17 amino acids long. From germline, CDR1 is SNHLY and CDR2 FYNNEI. The CDR3 loop reads CASSEPDRVATYNEQFF. DNA of the CDR3: TGTGCCAGCAGTGAACCGGATCGGGTAGCAACCTACAATGAGCAGTTCTTC.

This sequence joins TRBV14 and TRBJ1-2, with TRBD1 identical over 9 bases. This CDR3 region has 15 residues. Per the germline V gene, CDR1 is SGHDN and CDR2 is FVKESK. Losses at the gene ends were 3 bases for V and 3 bases for J; bases not matched to a gene: 5. CDR3 bases: TGTGCCAGCAGCCATACAGGGGGCGAGGACTATGGCTACACCTTC. Its translation is CASSHTGGEDYGYTF.

This chain joins TRBV27 and TRBJ2-1, with D maybe TRBD1 (6 bases). CDR3 length equals 13 residues. Trimming cost V 3 bases and J 5 bases, with 8 bases left between them. In germline, CDR1 is MNHEY, CDR2 SMNVEV (reference sequence). CDR3 in DNA: TGTGCCAGCAGTTTTCAGGGGAACAATGAGCAGTTCTTC. Translation gives CASSFQGNNEQFF.

The gene calls are TRBV12-5 and TRBJ2-1; 10 bases are shared with TRBD1. The V gene's germline CDR1 is LGHNT and CDR2 FRNRAP. V shed 7 bases and J 8 bases; nucleotides not matched to a gene: 8. The CDR3 sequence is 14 residues long. As DNA, the CDR3 is TGTGCTAGTGACCCGCCCGGGACAGGGGATGAGCAGTTCTTC. It yields the protein CASDPPGTGDEQFF. Full variable domain (rest looked up from reference TRBV12-5 and TRBJ2-1): DARVTQTPRHKVTEMGQEVTMRCQPILGHNTVFWYRQTMMQGLELLAYFRNRAPLDDSGMPKDRFSAEMPDATLATLKIQPSEPRDSAVYFCASDPPGTGDEQFFGPGTRLTVL.

This chain uses TRBV4-1 with TRBJ1-1, with TRBD1 identical over 9 bases. V lost 4 bases to trimming and J lost 8 bases; unmatched junction nucleotides: 8. There are 14 residues in the CDR3. CDR1 and CDR2 (germline): MGHRA, YSYEKL. For the CDR3, the DNA is TGCGCCAGCAGCCTAGGGACAGGGATTGTAGAAGCTTTCTTT. It codes for CASSLGTGIVEAFF.

Points on this clone: Different DNA sequences within this sample yield the same CDR3. V usage is TRBV6-1 and J usage is TRBJ2-7; no reliable D call. V was clipped by 6 bases and J by 4 bases, with 4 bases between them. The CDR3 loop spans 10 amino acids. Germline CDR1 is MNHNS and CDR2 is SASEGT. The CDR3: CASREYEQYF. The CDR3 coding sequence is TGTGCCAGCAGGGAATACGAGCAGTACTTC.

This chain joins TRBV29-1 and TRBJ2-2; 11 nucleotides align to TRBD2. The CDR3 runs 17 residues. Germline trimming cut 6 bases from V and 4 bases from J; bases unmatched to any gene: 13. Germline V lookup: CDR1 SQVTM, CDR2 ANQGSEA. The CDR3 loop is CSVTTSGDPWGTGELFF. The CDR3 DNA sequence: TGCAGCGTCACGACTAGCGGGGACCCTTGGGGCACCGGGGAGCTGTTTTTT.

The chain couples TRBV13 to TRBJ1-4; 11 nucleotides line up with TRBD1. Germline trimming cut 5 bases from V and 7 bases from J; bases unmatched to any gene: 6. The germline V gene encodes CDR1 PRHDT and CDR2 FYEKMQ (reference sequence). The CDR3 has 15 amino acids. CDR3 DNA sequence: TGTGCCAGCAGCACCGGACAGGGGGCAAGTGAAAAACTGTTTTTT. This codes for CASSTGQGASEKLFF.

In its sample, this clone was seen a few times. The chain is built from TRBV5-4 and TRBJ1-1; D gene ambiguous. The germline V gene has CDR1 SGHNT and CDR2 YYREEE (reference sequence). With 1 base removed from V and 1 base from J, the gap between germline ends came to 5 bases. The CDR3 has 13 amino acids. The CDR3, as DNA: TGTGCCAGCAGCTTGCCGGGGAACACTGAAGCTTTCTTT. Translated, it gives CASSLPGNTEAFF.